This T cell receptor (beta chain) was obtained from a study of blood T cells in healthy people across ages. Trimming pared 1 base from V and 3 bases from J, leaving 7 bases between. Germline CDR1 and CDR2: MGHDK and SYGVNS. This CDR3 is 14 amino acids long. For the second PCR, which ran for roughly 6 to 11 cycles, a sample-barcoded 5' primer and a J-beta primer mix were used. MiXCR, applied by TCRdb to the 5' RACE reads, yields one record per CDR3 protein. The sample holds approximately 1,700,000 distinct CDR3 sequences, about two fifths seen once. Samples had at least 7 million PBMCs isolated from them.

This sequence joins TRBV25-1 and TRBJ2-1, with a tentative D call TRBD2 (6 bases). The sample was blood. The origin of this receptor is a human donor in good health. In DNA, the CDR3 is TGTGCCAGCAGTGAATTGCGGGACTACAATGAGCAGTTCTTC. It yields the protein CASSELRDYNEQFF.